Shown below are 27 T cell receptor beta chains from a single sample sequenced in a study of blood T cell repertoires in COVID-19. TCRdb keeps only in-frame clones here, not all; method: immunoSEQ multiplex PCR. Among some 200,000 clones, 80% to 90% were seen once, and the ten largest hold 2.5%. Specimen: peripheral blood. The source is a man aged 35-49 years with active or convalescent COVID-19.

As to this clone: The missing conserved phenylalanine or tryptophan at the end of this CDR3 makes a read error likely. Because the CDR3's place on the DNA is in doubt, the DNA is left out and the CDR3 is given as listed by TCRdb. The genes are TRBV7-9 and TRBJ2-4; the listed D gene, TRBD1, was not tested against the DNA. The CDR3 adds up to 13 amino acids, both ends counted. Germline lookup yields CDR1 SEHNR and CDR2 FQNEAQ (reference sequence). The CDR3 here is CASSLLDTGGAPL.

This clone was counted only a few times. The J gene is TRBJ1-3, the V gene TRBV6-5, with D maybe TRBD1 (5 bases). This CDR3 region has 14 residues. The V gene's germline CDR1 is MNHEY and CDR2 SVGAGI. The V gene lost 6 bases and the J gene lost 4 bases, with 13 bases spanning the gap. The DNA of the CDR3 is TGTGCCAGCAGCAGACAGTACCTAGGAAACACCATATATTTT. Amino acid sequence: CASSRQYLGNTIYF.

The chain joins TRBV6-6 to TRBJ2-5; a possible D gene is TRBD1 (6 bases). Per germline, CDR1 MNHNY and CDR2 SVGAGI (reference sequence). This CDR3 has 12 amino acids. The V end lost 10 bases, the J end lost 5 bases, and 14 bases lay between the germline ends. The CDR3 DNA reads TGTGCCACCACACAGGGAACGGAGACCCAGTACTTC. It codes for CATTQGTETQYF.

The chain links TRBV12-5 to TRBJ2-6; unclear D gene. This CDR3 contains 16 residues. V lost 7 bases, J lost 1 base, and 14 bases lay in between. The V gene's germline CDR1 is LGHNT and CDR2 FRNRAP. CDR3 nucleotides: TGTGCTAGTGCCCTCAGTCGATGGTCTGGGGCCAACGTCCTGACTTTC. Its protein is CASALSRWSGANVLTF.

This clone was observed once. This chain uses TRBV7-2 with TRBJ1-1; perhaps TRBD1 as D (5 bases). Germline CDR1 SGHTA, CDR2 FQGNSA. Trimming took 4 bases from V and 5 from J, leaving 11 bases between them. The CDR3 sequence is 13 residues long. The CDR3 DNA reads as TGTGCCAGCAGCTATGGGACTTCTACTGAAGCTTTCTTT. It translates to CASSYGTSTEAFF.

The CDR3 nucleotides read TGTGCCAGTAGTATTCAACATACGTACACAGATACGCAGTATTTT. Its protein is CASSIQHTYTDTQYF. The chain couples TRBV19 to TRBJ2-3; D is uncertain. With 3 bases removed from V and 2 bases from J, the gap between germline ends came to 12 bases. The germline CDR1 and CDR2 sequences are LNHDA and SQIVND (reference sequence). This CDR3 comprises 15 residues.

J is TRBJ2-1 and V is TRBV3-1 (or the pseudogene TRBV3-2); TRBD1 aligns across 8 bases. Germline V CDR1 and CDR2: LGHDT, YNNKEL (reference sequence). Losses at the gene ends were 4 bases for V and 4 bases for J; bases not matched to a gene: 6. The CDR3 covers 15 residues. The CDR3 region is CASSRDGQGYNEQFF. The CDR3 region has the DNA TGTGCCAGCAGCCGGGACGGACAGGGTTACAATGAGCAGTTCTTC.

The V and J genes are TRBV19 and TRBJ1-5, with D perhaps TRBD1 (6 bases). Germline CDR1 and CDR2: LNHDA and SQIVND (reference sequence). V was trimmed by 4 bases and J by 5 bases, leaving 15 bases between them. The CDR3 contains 15 residues. The CDR3 region is CASSTQGHHDQPQHF. The CDR3 coding sequence is TGTGCCAGTAGTACTCAGGGGCATCATGATCAGCCCCAGCATTTT.

J is TRBJ2-7 and V is TRBV27; 7 nucleotides line up with TRBD1. Germline V gene lookup returns CDR1 MNHEY and CDR2 SMNVEV (reference sequence). The V gene end was trimmed by 2 bases and the J gene end by 7 bases; junction bases not matched to a gene: 11. There are 15 residues in the CDR3. The CDR3 is CASSLLGTDPWEQYF. As DNA, the CDR3 is TGTGCCAGCAGTTTACTCGGGACAGACCCTTGGGAGCAGTACTTC.

The chain has TRBV3-1 (or the pseudogene TRBV3-2) and TRBJ2-5, with 14 positions matching TRBD2. Trimming cost V 4 bases and J 6 bases; bases outside gene matches: 10. Germline-derived CDR1 and CDR2 are LGHDT and YNNKEL (reference sequence). The CDR3 is made up of 17 amino acids. In nucleotides, the CDR3 is TGTGCCAGCAGCCTAGGACTAGCGGGGGGTTCTCTGAAGACCCAGTACTTC. Residues: CASSLGLAGGSLKTQYF.

This rearrangement joins TRBV6-5 to TRBJ1-1, with 8 nucleotides matching TRBD1. V trimming: 6 bases; J trimming: 3 bases; junction bases outside the gene matches: 6. Germline CDR1 MNHEY, CDR2 SVGAGI. The CDR3 spans 14 residues. CDR3 region: CASRRGTGDTEAFF. The CDR3 DNA reads as TGTGCCAGCAGGCGTGGGACAGGCGACACTGAAGCTTTCTTT.

The gene calls are TRBV3-1 (or the pseudogene TRBV3-2) and TRBJ1-3; maybe TRBD1 (5 bases). Germline V gives CDR1 LGHDT, CDR2 YNNKEL (reference sequence). Trimming took off 3 bases at V and 0 bases at J, with 15 bases between the two ends. The CDR3 runs to 17 residues. CDR3 residues: CASSQASTAYSGNTIYF. The CDR3 DNA follows: TGTGCCAGCAGCCAGGCTTCGACAGCTTACTCTGGAAACACCATATATTTT.

V usage is TRBV2 and J usage is TRBJ1-3; no clear D gene. The germline V gene has CDR1 SNHLY and CDR2 FYNNEI. CDR3 length equals 12 residues. DNA of the CDR3: TGTGGGGCGCAAACCTCTGGAAACACCATATATTTT. Its translation: CGAQTSGNTIYF.

The J gene is TRBJ2-7, the V gene TRBV28, with 7 positions matching TRBD1. Germline loops: CDR1 MDHEN, CDR2 SYDVKM. V lost 3 bases to trimming and J lost 3 bases; unmatched junction nucleotides: 11. The CDR3 consists of 16 residues. The CDR3 nucleotides read TGTGCCAGCAGTTTTACCCTAGGGGGCTCGGGCTACGAGCAGTACTTC. Its protein product is CASSFTLGGSGYEQYF.

The genes are TRBV5-1 and TRBJ2-5, with D possibly TRBD1 on 6 matching bases. The CDR3 loop spans 14 amino acids. The V end was cut by 0 bases, the J end by 5 bases, with 11 bases between. Germline CDR1 SGHRS, CDR2 YFSETQ. The CDR3 DNA reads TGCGCCAGCAGCTTGGACAGGGCCGGGGAGACCCAGTACTTC. This encodes CASSLDRAGETQYF. Complete variable domain (other parts from reference TRBV5-1 and TRBJ2-5): KAGVTQTPRYLIKTRGQQVTLSCSPISGHRSVSWYQQTPGQGLQFLFEYFSETQRNKGNFPGRFSGRQFSNSRSEMNVSTLELGDSALYLCASSLDRAGETQYFGPGTRLLVL.

This clone was seen only a few times. The chain links TRBV6-5 to TRBJ1-2; D gene ambiguous. Germline CDR1 MNHEY, CDR2 SVGAGI. V was clipped by 5 bases and J by 6 bases, with 16 bases between them. The CDR3 extends over 14 amino acids. The CDR3 reads CASSPDWGEDGYTF. CDR3 sequence (DNA): TGTGCCAGCAGTCCTGACTGGGGAGAGGATGGCTACACCTTC.

V is TRBV7-2 and J is TRBJ2-7; 8 nucleotides line up with TRBD2. CDR3 length: 16 residues. The J segment lost 0 bases and the V segment lost 5 bases, leaving 9 bases of the junction unmatched. Germline CDR1 is SGHTA and CDR2 is FQGNSA. CDR3 bases: TGTGCCAGCAGCACCAGCCGGACTAGCTTCTCCTACGAGCAGTACTTC. Amino acid sequence: CASSTSRTSFSYEQYF.

The chain recombines TRBV3-1 (or the pseudogene TRBV3-2) with TRBJ1-2; D not resolved. The germline CDR1 and CDR2 sequences are LGHDT and YNNKEL (reference sequence). The CDR3 length is 14 residues. V lost 6 bases and J 4 bases, leaving 15 bases between the germline ends. CDR3 sequence (DNA): TGTGCCAGCAGTCCTACAGACACCCCCTATGGCTACACCTTC. Residues: CASSPTDTPYGYTF.

The chain combines TRBV6-5 with TRBJ1-2; D possibly corresponds to TRBD1 (5 bases). Germline CDR1 reads MNHEY; CDR2 reads SVGAGI. The germline V and J ends were trimmed by 8 bases and 5 bases, with 21 bases remaining between them. This CDR3 has 15 amino acids. In nucleotides, the CDR3 is TGTGCCAGCCGTCCCAGACGGGGGTTCGGGTATGGCTACACCTTC. Its protein product is CASRPRRGFGYGYTF.

This rearrangement joins TRBV7-8 to TRBJ2-3; 9 bases match TRBD1. J was trimmed by 4 bases and V by 5 bases; bases with no gene match: 1. Germline V gene sequence: CDR1 SGHVS, CDR2 FQNEAQ. This CDR3 comprises 13 residues. The CDR3 spells CASSRDRADTQYF. The CDR3 nucleotides are TGTGCCAGCAGCCGGGACAGGGCAGATACGCAGTATTTT.

The chain links TRBV5-4 to TRBJ2-5, with D maybe TRBD1 (5 bases). CDR1 and CDR2 from the germline V gene are SGHNT and YYREEE (reference sequence). V lost 4 bases to trimming and J lost 0 bases, with 10 bases between them. The CDR3 sequence is 14 residues long. CDR3 in amino acids: CASSRKTDQETQYF. In DNA, the CDR3 is TGTGCCAGCAGCCGTAAGACAGACCAAGAGACCCAGTACTTC.

The CDR3: CASSESLGVTEAFF. CDR3 coding DNA: TGCGCCAGCAGTGAGTCGTTAGGGGTCACTGAAGCTTTCTTT. V usage is TRBV10-2 and J usage is TRBJ1-1; TRBD1 is a possible D gene (5 bases). The V end lost 0 bases, the J end lost 4 bases, and 9 bases lay between the germline ends. The germline V gene has CDR1 WSHSY and CDR2 SAAADI. The CDR3 contains 14 residues.

The chain couples TRBV10-2 to TRBJ2-1; the D is unclear. Germline-derived CDR1 and CDR2 are WSHSY and SAAADI. This CDR3 is 13 amino acids long. Trimming shortened V by 10 bases and J by 1 base, and 11 bases separated the two germline ends. The CDR3 bases are TGCGCCACCTCTACTCGGTCCTACAATGAGCAGTTCTTC. It encodes CATSTRSYNEQFF.

The DNA of the CDR3 is TGTGCCAGCAGCCAAGAAGGGACTAGCGGGGGGGCCTTCGACACCGGGGAGCTGTTTTTT. This sequence encodes CASSQEGTSGGAFDTGELFF. The V call is TRBV4-2, the J call TRBJ2-2; 16 nucleotides align to TRBD2. The CDR3 consists of 20 residues. Germline V CDR1 and CDR2: LGHNA, YNFKEQ. V dropped 0 bases and J dropped 3; count of bases not matched to a gene: 7.

The J gene is TRBJ2-4, the V gene TRBV6-2 or TRBV6-3, with D possibly being TRBD2 (6 bases). The V gene's germline CDR1 is MNHEY and CDR2 SVGEGT. The V and J ends lost 0 bases and 0 bases respectively, with 18 bases between them. This CDR3 contains 19 residues. The DNA for the CDR3 is TGTGCCAGCAGTTACTCAGCGGGTCCAGGCGGATTAGCCAAAAACATTCAGTACTTC. As protein: CASSYSAGPGGLAKNIQYF.

V is TRBV5-5 and J is TRBJ1-6, with TRBD1 as a possible D gene (5 bases). V dropped 4 bases and J dropped 5 bases, with 10 bases sitting between them. Germline CDR1 and CDR2: SGHKS and YYEKEE (reference sequence). The CDR3 sequence is 14 residues long. CDR3 residues: CASSNRFNNSPLHF. The CDR3 nucleotides are TGTGCCAGCAGCAACAGGTTCAATAATTCACCCCTCCACTTT.

The chain employs TRBV2 and TRBJ2-7; D not resolved. V lost 4 bases and J 0 bases, leaving 10 bases between the germline ends. CDR1 is SNHLY, CDR2 FYNNEI, per germline. The CDR3 totals 14 residues. The CDR3 here is CASSVAPLSYEQYF. Here the CDR3 DNA reads TGTGCCAGCAGTGTAGCTCCCCTCTCCTACGAGCAGTACTTC.